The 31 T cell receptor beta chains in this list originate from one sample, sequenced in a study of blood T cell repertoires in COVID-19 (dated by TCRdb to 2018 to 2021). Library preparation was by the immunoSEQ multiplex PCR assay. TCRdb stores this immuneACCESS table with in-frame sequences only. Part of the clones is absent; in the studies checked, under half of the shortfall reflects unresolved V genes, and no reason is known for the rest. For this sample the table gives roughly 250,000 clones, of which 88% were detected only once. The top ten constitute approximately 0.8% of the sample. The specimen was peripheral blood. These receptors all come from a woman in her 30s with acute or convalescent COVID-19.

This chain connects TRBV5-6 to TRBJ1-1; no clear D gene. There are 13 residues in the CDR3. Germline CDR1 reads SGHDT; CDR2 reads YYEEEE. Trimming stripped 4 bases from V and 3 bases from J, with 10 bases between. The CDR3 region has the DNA TGTGCCAGCAGCCTCACCCGGTACACTGAAGCTTTCTTT. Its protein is CASSLTRYTEAFF. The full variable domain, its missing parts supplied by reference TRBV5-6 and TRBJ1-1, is DAGVTQSPTHLIKTRGQQVTLRCSPKSGHDTVSWYQQALGQGPQFIFQYYEEEERQRGNFPDRFSGHQFPNYSSELNVNALLLGDSALYLCASSLTRYTEAFFGQGTRLTVV.

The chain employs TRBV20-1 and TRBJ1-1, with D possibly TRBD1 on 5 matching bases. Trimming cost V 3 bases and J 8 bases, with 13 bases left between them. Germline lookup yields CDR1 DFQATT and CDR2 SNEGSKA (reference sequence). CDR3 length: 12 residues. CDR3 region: CSASRSGVEAFF. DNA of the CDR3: TGCAGTGCTAGTCGGTCGGGGGTGGAAGCTTTCTTT.

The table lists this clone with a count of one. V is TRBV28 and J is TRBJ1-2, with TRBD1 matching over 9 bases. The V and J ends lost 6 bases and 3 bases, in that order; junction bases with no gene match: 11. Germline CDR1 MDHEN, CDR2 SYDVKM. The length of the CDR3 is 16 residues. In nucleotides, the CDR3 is TGTGCCAGCAGGGAGTCGGGACAGGGTAACTACTATGGCTACACCTTC. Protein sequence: CASRESGQGNYYGYTF.

The CDR3 spells CSVDGRDRTDTQYF. CDR3 in DNA: TGCAGCGTTGACGGTCGGGACAGGACGGATACGCAGTATTTT. This sequence joins TRBV29-1 and TRBJ2-3, with 8 bases lining up with TRBD1. Germline V gives CDR1 SQVTM, CDR2 ANQGSEA. V trimming: 3 bases; J trimming: 6 bases; junction bases outside the gene matches: 8. The CDR3 extends over 14 amino acids.

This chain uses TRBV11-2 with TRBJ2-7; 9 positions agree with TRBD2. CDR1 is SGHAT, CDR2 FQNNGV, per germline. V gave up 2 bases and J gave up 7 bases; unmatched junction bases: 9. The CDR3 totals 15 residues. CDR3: CASSLNFAGGREQYF. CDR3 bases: TGTGCCAGCAGCTTAAATTTTGCGGGAGGGAGGGAGCAGTACTTC.

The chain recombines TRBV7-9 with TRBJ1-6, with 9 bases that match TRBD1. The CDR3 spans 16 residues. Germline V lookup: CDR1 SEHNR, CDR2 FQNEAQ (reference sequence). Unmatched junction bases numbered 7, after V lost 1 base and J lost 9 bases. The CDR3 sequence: CASSLGQGVIGSPLHF. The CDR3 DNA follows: TGTGCCAGCAGCTTAGGACAGGGGGTCATAGGTTCACCCCTCCACTTT.

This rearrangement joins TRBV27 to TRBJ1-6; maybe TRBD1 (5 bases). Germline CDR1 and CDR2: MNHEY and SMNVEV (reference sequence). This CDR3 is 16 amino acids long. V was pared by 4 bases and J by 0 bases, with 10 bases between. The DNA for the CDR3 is TGTGCCAGCAGTTGGAATAGGGGCTCCTATAATTCACCCCTCCACTTT. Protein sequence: CASSWNRGSYNSPLHF.

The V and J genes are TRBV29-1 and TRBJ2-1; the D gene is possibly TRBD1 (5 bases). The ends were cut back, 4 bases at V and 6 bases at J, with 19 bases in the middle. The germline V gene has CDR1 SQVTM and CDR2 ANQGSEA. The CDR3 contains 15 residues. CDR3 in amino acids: CSVVGSRQNPNEQFF. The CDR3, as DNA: TGCAGCGTTGTGGGGTCGAGACAGAATCCCAATGAGCAGTTCTTC.

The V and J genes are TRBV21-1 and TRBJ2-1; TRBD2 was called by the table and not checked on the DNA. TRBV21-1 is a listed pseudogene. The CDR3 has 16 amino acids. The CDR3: CASSTEREGPYNEQFF. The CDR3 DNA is TGTGCCAGCAGCACCGAGCGGGAAGGGCCCTACAATGAGCAGTTCTTC.

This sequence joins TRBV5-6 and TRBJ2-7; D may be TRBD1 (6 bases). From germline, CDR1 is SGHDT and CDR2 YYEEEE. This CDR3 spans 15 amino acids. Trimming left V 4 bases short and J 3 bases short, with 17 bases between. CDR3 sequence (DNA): TGTGCCAGCAGCCCCCCAGGGGTCCTAATCTACGAGCAGTACTTC. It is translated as CASSPPGVLIYEQYF.

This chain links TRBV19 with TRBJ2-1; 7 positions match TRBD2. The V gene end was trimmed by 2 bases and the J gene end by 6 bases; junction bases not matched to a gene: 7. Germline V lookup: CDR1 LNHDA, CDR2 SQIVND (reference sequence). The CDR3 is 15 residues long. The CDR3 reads CASSISGGFGNEQFF. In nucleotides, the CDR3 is TGTGCCAGTAGTATATCGGGGGGATTTGGCAATGAGCAGTTCTTC.

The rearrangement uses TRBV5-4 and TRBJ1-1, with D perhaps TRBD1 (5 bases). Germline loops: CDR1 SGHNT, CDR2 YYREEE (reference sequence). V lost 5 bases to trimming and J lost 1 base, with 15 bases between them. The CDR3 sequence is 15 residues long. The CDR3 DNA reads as TGTGCCAGCAGTTCTCGCCTGGGGCCGAACACTGAAGCTTTCTTT. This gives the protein CASSSRLGPNTEAFF.

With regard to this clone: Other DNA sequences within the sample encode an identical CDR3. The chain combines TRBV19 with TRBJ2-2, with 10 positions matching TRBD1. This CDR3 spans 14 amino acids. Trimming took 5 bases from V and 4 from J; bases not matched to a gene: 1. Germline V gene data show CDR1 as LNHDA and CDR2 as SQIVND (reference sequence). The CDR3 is CASSRDRGTGELFF. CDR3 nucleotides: TGTGCCAGTAGTCGGGACAGGGGCACCGGGGAGCTGTTTTTT.

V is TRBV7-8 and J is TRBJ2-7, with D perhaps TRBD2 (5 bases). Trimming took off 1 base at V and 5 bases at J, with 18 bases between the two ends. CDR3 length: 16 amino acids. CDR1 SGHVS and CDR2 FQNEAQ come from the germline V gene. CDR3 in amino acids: CASSLGRRPRMNEQYF. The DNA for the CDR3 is TGTGCCAGCAGCTTAGGCAGGAGGCCCCGTATGAACGAGCAGTACTTC.

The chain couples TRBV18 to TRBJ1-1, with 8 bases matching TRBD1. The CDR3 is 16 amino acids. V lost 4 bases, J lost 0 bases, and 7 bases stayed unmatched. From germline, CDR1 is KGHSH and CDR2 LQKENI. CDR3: CASSHRTGMMNTEAFF. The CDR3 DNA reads TGTGCCAGCTCACACCGGACAGGGATGATGAACACTGAAGCTTTCTTT.

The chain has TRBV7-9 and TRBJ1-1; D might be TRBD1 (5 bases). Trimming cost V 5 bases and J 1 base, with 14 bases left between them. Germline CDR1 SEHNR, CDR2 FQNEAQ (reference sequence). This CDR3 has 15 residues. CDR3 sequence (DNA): TGTGCCAGCAGCCCCCTGGCAGGGCGGAACACTGAAGCTTTCTTT. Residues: CASSPLAGRNTEAFF.

The CDR3 nucleotides are TGCGCCAGCAGCTCGGGAGTAAATACGCAGTATTTT. This sequence encodes CASSSGVNTQYF. V gene TRBV10-1 combines with J gene TRBJ2-3; D may be TRBD2 (6 bases). This CDR3 spans 12 amino acids. Germline CDR1 WNHNN, CDR2 SYGVQD (reference sequence). Trimming took 6 bases from V and 7 from J, leaving 11 bases between them.

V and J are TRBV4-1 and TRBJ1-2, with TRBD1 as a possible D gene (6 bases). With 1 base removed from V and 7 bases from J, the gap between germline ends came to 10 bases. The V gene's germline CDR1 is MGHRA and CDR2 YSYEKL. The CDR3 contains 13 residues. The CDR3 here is CASSQGQGSGYTF. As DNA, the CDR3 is TGCGCCAGCAGCCAAGGCCAGGGGTCTGGCTACACCTTC.

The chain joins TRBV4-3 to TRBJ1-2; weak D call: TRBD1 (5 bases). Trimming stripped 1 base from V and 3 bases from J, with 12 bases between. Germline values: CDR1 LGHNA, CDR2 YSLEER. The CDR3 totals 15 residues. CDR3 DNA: TGCGCCAGCAGCCAAGGCGGCAGGGCCCACTATGGCTACACCTTC. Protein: CASSQGGRAHYGYTF.

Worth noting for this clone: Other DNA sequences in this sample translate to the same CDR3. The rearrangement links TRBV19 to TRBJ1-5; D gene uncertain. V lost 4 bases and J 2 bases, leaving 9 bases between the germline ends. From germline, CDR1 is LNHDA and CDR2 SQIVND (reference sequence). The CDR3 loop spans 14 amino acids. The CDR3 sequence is CASSTTGGNQPQHF. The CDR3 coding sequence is TGTGCCAGTAGTACCACCGGGGGCAATCAGCCCCAGCATTTT.

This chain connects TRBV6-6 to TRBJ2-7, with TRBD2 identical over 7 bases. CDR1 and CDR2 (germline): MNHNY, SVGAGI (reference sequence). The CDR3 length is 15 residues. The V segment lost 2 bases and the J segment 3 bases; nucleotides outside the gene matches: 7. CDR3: CASSYSLAARYEQYF. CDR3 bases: TGTGCCAGCAGTTACAGTCTAGCGGCGCGCTACGAGCAGTACTTC.

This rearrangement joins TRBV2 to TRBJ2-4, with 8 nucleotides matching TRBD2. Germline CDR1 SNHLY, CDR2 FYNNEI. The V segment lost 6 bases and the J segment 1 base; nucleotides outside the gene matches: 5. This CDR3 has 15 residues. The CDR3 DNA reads TGTGCCAGCAGGGGACTAGAGGGGGCCAAAAACATTCAGTACTTC. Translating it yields CASRGLEGAKNIQYF.

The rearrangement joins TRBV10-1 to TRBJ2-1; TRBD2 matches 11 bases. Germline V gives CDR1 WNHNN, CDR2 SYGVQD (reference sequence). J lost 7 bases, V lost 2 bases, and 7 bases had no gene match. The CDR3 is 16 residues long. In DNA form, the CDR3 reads TGCGCCAGCAGTGAGCGGACTAGCGGGTCGTGGAATGAGCAGTTCTTC. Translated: CASSERTSGSWNEQFF.

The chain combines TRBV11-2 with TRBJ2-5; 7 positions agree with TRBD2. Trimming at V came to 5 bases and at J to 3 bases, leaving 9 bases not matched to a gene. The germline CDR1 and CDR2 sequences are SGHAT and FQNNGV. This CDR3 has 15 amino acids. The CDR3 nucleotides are TGTGCCAGCAGCCCCGGACTAGTTCAAAAAGAGACCCAGTACTTC. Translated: CASSPGLVQKETQYF. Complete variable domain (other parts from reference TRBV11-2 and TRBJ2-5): EAGVAQSPRYKIIEKRQSVAFWCNPISGHATLYWYQQILGQGPKLLIQFQNNGVVDDSQLPKDRFSAERLKGVDSTLKIQPAKLEDSAVYLCASSPGLVQKETQYFGPGTRLLVL.

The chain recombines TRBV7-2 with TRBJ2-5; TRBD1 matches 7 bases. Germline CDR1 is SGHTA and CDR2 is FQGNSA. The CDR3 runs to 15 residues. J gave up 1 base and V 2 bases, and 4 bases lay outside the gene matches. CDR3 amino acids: CASSLSQGTQETQYF. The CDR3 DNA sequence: TGTGCCAGCAGCTTATCACAGGGGACCCAAGAGACCCAGTACTTC.

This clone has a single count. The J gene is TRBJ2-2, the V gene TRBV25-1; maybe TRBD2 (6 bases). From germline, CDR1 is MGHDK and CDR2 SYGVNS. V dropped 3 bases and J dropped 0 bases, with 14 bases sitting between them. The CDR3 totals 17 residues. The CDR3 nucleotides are TGTGCCAGCAGTGATGGTTTGATAGCGGCGAACACCGGGGAGCTGTTTTTT. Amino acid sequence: CASSDGLIAANTGELFF.

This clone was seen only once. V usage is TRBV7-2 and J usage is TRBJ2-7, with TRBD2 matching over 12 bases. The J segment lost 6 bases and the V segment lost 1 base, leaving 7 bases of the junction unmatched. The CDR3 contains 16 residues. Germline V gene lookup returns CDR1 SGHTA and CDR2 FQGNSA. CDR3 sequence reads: CASSLVQTSGRSEQYF. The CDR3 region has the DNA TGTGCCAGCAGCTTAGTCCAGACTAGCGGGAGATCCGAGCAGTACTTC.

Here the CDR3 reads CASSWAAGTGGMETQYF. The CDR3, as DNA: TGTGCCAGCAGCTGGGCCGCCGGGACAGGGGGTATGGAGACCCAGTACTTC. This chain joins TRBV5-4 and TRBJ2-5, with 11 bases matching TRBD1. V was clipped by 3 bases and J by 5 bases; unmatched bases: 12. Germline V gene data show CDR1 as SGHNT and CDR2 as YYREEE (reference sequence). This CDR3 spans 17 amino acids.

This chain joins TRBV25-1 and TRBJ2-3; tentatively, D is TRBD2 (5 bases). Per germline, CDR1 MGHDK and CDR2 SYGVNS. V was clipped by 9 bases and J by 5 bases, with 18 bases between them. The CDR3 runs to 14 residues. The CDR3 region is CASEPSPDRDTQYF. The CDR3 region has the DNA TGTGCCAGTGAGCCTAGCCCGGACCGAGATACGCAGTATTTT.

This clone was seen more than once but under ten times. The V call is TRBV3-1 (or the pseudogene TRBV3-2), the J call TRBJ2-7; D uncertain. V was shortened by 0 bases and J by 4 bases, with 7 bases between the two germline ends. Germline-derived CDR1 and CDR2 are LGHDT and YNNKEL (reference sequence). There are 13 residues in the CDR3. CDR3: CASSQDSLYEQYF. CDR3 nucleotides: TGTGCCAGCAGCCAAGATTCCTTATACGAGCAGTACTTC.

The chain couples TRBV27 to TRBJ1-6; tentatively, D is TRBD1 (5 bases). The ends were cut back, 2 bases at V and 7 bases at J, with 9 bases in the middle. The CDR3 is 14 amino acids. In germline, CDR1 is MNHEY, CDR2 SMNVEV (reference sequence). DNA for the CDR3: TGTGCCAGCAGTTTACATGGGGGGAATTCACCCCTCCACTTT. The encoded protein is CASSLHGGNSPLHF.